A selection of T cell receptor beta chains follows, all from one sample in a study of early T cells in non-severe SARS-CoV-2 infection. TCRdb redid the calling of the 5' RACE reads with MiXCR, one entry per CDR3 protein. The repertoire consists of more than 90,000 distinct CDR3 sequences, with less than 15% occurring once and the leading ten covering about 2.3%. The material sequenced was whole blood. The receptors come from an adult who was a healthcare worker with PCR-confirmed SARS-CoV-2 infection or an uninfected control (not recorded which). The CDR3 runs from the conserved cysteine through the conserved F or W. Each record gives: clone size, D gene, V gene, J gene, CDR3 DNA, CDR3 protein. The D gene is left open where the match is weak. Rows give clone size only sometimes, using once, few, many, or a class for an expanded clone.

many	NA	TRBV29-1	TRBJ2-7	TGCAGCGTCTCCAGGGGTTTCAGCTCCTACGAGCAGTACTTC	CSVSRGFSSYEQYF
NA	NA	TRBV7-9	TRBJ2-7	TGTGCCAGCAGCTTGGACCTTCAACTGAGGTTCTACGAGCAGTACTTC	CASSLDLQLRFYEQYF
many	NA	TRBV28	TRBJ1-1	TGTGCCAGCAGTTTACCGGGACGGAGAACTGAAGCTTTCTTT	CASSLPGRRTEAFF
many	NA	TRBV10-3	TRBJ1-1	TGTGCCATCAGGGGTGGCCGGGACCTGTTGAACACTGAAGCTTTCTTT	CAIRGGRDLLNTEAFF
NA	TRBD2	TRBV18	TRBJ2-1	TGTGCCAGCTCACCACCGAGCGGGGGCCTATACAATGAGCAGTTCTTC	CASSPPSGGLYNEQFF
NA	NA	TRBV28	TRBJ1-5	TGTGCCAGCAGTTTGCAGGGGCGGCGCGGTCAGCCCCAGCATTTT	CASSLQGRRGQPQHF
once	TRBD2	TRBV6-6	TRBJ2-5	TGTGCCAGCAGGTTCCTAGCGGGGCCCAAAGAGACCCAGTACTTC	CASRFLAGPKETQYF
many	NA	TRBV7-3	TRBJ1-2	TGTGCCAGCAGCGAAAATGGGGGAGTTGGTGGCTACACCTTC	CASSENGGVGGYTF
few	NA	TRBV11-2	TRBJ2-1	TGTGCCAGCAGACCATTCTGGGGATCCTACAATGAGCAGTTCTTC	CASRPFWGSYNEQFF
many	TRBD1	TRBV28	TRBJ1-2	TGTGCCAGCAGTTTAAGGGGACAGGGTCTCTCTGACTATGGCTACACCTTC	CASSLRGQGLSDYGYTF
NA	NA	TRBV20-1	TRBJ1-6	TGCAGTGCTAGAGACCAGGGAGCTAAATCACCCCTCCACTTT	CSARDQGAKSPLHF
few	NA	TRBV11-2	TRBJ2-1	TGTGCCAGCAGCTGGGACACAGTCAATGAGCAGTTCTTC	CASSWDTVNEQFF
many	TRBD1	TRBV23-1	TRBJ2-2	TGCGCCAGCAGTCACCACCACCCGGGACAGATGAACACCGGGGAGCTGTTTTTT	CASSHHHPGQMNTGELFF
many	TRBD2	TRBV18	TRBJ2-3	TGTGCCAGCTCACCAGCTACAAGCGGGGGGGTCACAGATACGCAGTATTTT	CASSPATSGGVTDTQYF
NA	NA	TRBV20-1	TRBJ1-2	TGCAGTGCTAGAGATGGGGGAAACTATGGCTACACCTTC	CSARDGGNYGYTF
many	NA	TRBV3-1	TRBJ1-1	TGTGCCAGCAGCCCGAACGTGGGCTACATCACTGAAGCTTTCTTT	CASSPNVGYITEAFF
many	NA	TRBV5-1	TRBJ2-6	TGCGCCACCCAGTCAGGACGCTCTGGGGCCAACGTCCTGACTTTC	CATQSGRSGANVLTF
NA	NA	TRBV5-1	TRBJ2-2	TGCGCCAGCAGCCATCCCTGGGGGAGCAACACCAGGGAGCTGTTTTTT	CASSHPWGSNTRELFF
many	NA	TRBV5-1	TRBJ2-1	TGCGCCAGCAGCCCTCCGGGGGATGAGCAGTTCTTC	CASSPPGDEQFF
NA	NA	TRBV21-1	TRBJ1-2	TGTGCCAGCAGCCAAAAAGGGGAAGGGTGGAACTATGGCTACACCTTC	CASSQKGEGWNYGYTF
NA	TRBD2	TRBV2	TRBJ2-1	TGTGCCAGTGAGACTAGCGGGGGGTACTCCTACAATGAGCAGTTCTTC	CASETSGGYSYNEQFF
NA	NA	TRBV29-1	TRBJ2-2	TGCAGCGTTGCCCATCGACTACAAGAGAACACCGGGGAGCTGTTTTTT	CSVAHRLQENTGELFF
NA	NA	TRBV12-3/TRBV12-4	TRBJ1-1	TGTGCCAGCAGACTTGACAGGATGAACACTGAAGCTTTCTTT	CASRLDRMNTEAFF
many	NA	TRBV6-6	TRBJ1-4	TGTGCCAGCAGTTTCACCCTGACGGCGGCAACTAATGAAAAACTGTTTTTT	CASSFTLTAATNEKLFF
few	TRBD2	TRBV29-1	TRBJ2-3	TGCAGCGATACTAGCGGGGGGGCCTCAGATACGCAGTATTTT	CSDTSGGASDTQYF
many	NA	TRBV25-1	TRBJ2-3	TGTGCCAGCCAGAAGGGGACGGGGGCGGCAGATACGCAGTATTTT	CASQKGTGAADTQYF
many	TRBD2	TRBV6-1	TRBJ2-5	TGTGCCAGCAGTGTACAGCGGGGGCGACAAGAGACCCAGTACTTC	CASSVQRGRQETQYF